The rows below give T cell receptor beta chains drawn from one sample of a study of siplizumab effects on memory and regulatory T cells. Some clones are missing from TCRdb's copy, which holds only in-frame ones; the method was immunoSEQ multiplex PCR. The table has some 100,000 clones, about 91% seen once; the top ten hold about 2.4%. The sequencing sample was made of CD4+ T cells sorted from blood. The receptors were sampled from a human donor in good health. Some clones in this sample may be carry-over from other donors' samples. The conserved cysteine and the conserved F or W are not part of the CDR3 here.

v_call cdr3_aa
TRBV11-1 ASSPREAPYNEQF
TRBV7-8 ASSLVGQGNQPQH
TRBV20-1 SADWGDTQY
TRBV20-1 SASWGYGYT
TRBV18 ASSPAGSRAEAF
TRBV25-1 ASIGGLGGYT
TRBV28 ASSFRGGDGYT
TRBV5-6 ASSFLRRTANTGELF
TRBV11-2 ASSAGQGNYGYT
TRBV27 ASSATRMANEQF